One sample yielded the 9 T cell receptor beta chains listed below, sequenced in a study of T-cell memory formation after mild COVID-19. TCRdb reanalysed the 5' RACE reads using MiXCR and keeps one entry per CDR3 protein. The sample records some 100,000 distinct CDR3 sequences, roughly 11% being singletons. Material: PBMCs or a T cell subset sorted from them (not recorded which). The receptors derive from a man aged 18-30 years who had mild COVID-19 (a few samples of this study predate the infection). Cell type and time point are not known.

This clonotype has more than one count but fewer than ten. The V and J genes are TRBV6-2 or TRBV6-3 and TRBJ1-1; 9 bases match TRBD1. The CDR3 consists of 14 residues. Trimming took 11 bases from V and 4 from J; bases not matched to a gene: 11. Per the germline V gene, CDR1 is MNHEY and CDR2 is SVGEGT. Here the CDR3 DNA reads TGTGCCGTACGGACAGGGGCGCGAGGCACTGAAGCTTTCTTT. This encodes CAVRTGARGTEAFF.

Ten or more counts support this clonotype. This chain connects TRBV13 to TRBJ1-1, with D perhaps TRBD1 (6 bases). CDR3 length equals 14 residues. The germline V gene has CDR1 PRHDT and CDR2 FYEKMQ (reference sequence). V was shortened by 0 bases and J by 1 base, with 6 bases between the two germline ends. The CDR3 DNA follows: TGTGCCAGCAGCTTAGGGGACAGGAACACTGAAGCTTTCTTT. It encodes CASSLGDRNTEAFF.

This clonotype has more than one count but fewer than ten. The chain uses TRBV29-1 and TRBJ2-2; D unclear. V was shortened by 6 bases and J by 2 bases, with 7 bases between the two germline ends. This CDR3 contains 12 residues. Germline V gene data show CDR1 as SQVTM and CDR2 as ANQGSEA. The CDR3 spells CSVSLNTGELFF. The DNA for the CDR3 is TGCAGCGTGAGTTTAAACACCGGGGAGCTGTTTTTT.

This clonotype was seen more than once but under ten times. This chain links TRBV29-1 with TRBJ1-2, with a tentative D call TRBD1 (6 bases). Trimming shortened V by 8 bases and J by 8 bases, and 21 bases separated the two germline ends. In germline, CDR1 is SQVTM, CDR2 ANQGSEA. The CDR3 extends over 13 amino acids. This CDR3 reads CSSHEGDTRGYTF. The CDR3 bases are TGCAGCTCACACGAGGGGGACACCCGGGGCTACACCTTC.

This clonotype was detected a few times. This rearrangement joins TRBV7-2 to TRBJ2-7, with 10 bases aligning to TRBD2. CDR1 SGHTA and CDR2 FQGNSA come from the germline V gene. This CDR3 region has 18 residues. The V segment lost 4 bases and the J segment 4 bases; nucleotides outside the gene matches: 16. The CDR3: CASSSLGLTSGVSYEQYF. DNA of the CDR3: TGTGCCAGCAGCTCCCTCGGGCTCACTAGCGGGGTTAGTTACGAGCAGTACTTC. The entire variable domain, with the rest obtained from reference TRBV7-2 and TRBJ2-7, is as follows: GAGVSQSPSNKVTEKGKDVELRCDPISGHTALYWYRQSLGQGLEFLIYFQGNSAPDKSGLPSDRFSAERTGGSVSTLTIQRTQQEDSAVYLCASSSLGLTSGVSYEQYFGPGTRLTVT.

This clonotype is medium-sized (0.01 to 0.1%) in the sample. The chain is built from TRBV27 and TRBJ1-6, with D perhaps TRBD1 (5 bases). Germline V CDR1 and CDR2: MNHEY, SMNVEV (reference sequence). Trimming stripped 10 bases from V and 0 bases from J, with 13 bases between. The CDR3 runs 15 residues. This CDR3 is CATGGKASYNSPLHF. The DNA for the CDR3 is TGTGCCACGGGGGGGAAAGCCTCCTATAATTCACCCCTCCACTTT.

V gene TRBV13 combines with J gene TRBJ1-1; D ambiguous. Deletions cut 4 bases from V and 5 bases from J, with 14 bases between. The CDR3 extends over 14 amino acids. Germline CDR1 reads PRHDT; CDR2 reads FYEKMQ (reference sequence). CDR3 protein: CASSSVHGDTEAFF. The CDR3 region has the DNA TGTGCCAGCAGCTCCGTACATGGGGATACTGAAGCTTTCTTT. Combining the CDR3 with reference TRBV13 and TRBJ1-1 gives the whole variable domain AAGVIQSPRHLIKEKRETATLKCYPIPRHDTVYWYQQGPGQDPQFLISFYEKMQSDKGSIPDRFSAQQFSDYHSELNMSSLELGDSALYFCASSSVHGDTEAFFGQGTRLTVV.

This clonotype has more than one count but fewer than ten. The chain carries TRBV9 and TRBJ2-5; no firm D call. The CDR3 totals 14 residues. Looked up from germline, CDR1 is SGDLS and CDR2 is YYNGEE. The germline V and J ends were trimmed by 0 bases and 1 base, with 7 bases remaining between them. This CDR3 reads CASSVGFSQETQYF. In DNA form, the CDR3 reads TGTGCCAGCAGCGTAGGCTTCTCCCAAGAGACCCAGTACTTC.

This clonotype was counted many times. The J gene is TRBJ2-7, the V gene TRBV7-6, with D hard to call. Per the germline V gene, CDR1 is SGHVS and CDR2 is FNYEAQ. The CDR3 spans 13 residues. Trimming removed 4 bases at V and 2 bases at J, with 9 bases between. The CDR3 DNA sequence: TGTGCCAGCAGCTCTGCGGAAGCCTACGAGCAGTACTTC. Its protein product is CASSSAEAYEQYF.